Listed below are T cell receptor beta chains from one sample, sequenced in a study of blood T cell repertoires in COVID-19. Profiling relied on immunoSEQ multiplex PCR, and the TCRdb table lists in-frame clones only, not all of them. Among tens of thousands of clones listed, around 80% were seen once. What was sequenced was peripheral blood. The receptors were gathered from a man aged 55 to 70 with acute or convalescent COVID-19. Each CDR3 is given with its conserved first and last residue. A D gene is named only where the DNA matches it firmly. Part of the rows lack a size; the others show once, few, many or a class for expanded clones.

clone_size d_call j_call cdr3_length v_call cdr3_nt cdr3_aa
NA NA TRBJ2-7 15 TRBV6-4 TGTGCCAGCAGTGGGGGGGGCCGGTTGGGCCGGGAGCAGTACTTC CASSGGGRLGREQYF
few NA TRBJ2-3 13 TRBV18 TGTGCCAGCTCACCGGGGGAGGCAGATACGCAGTATTTT CASSPGEADTQYF
NA NA TRBJ1-3 17 TRBV21-1 TGTGCCAGCAGCACAACACCGGGACAGATCTCTGGAAACACCATATATTTT CASSTTPGQISGNTIYF
NA NA TRBJ1-1 13 TRBV14 TGTGCCAGCAGCCTCTCGGTCGGCACTGAAGCTTTCTTT CASSLSVGTEAFF
NA TRBD1 TRBJ1-5 15 TRBV4-1 TGCGCCAGCAGCCTAACAGGGGGCAGGAATCAGCCCCAGCATTTT CASSLTGGRNQPQHF
NA NA TRBJ1-6 19 TRBV4-1 TGCGCCAGCAGCCAAGCGCAGGGAGGTGTGAGGTCCTATAATTCACCCCTCCACTTT CASSQAQGGVRSYNSPLHF
NA NA TRBJ2-7 12 TRBV3-1/TRBV3-2 TGTGCCAGCAGCCACGAGTCCTACGAGCAGTACTTC CASSHESYEQYF
few TRBD1 TRBJ2-1 11 TRBV24-1 TGTGCCGCAGGGGGAAGTAATGAGCAGTTCTTC CAAGGSNEQFF
once NA TRBJ1-2 10 TRBV28 TGTGCCACAGGGCTCTATGGCTACACCTTC CATGLYGYTF
NA NA TRBJ1-2 14 TRBV11-2 TGTGCCAGCAGCTTACCGGGACACAGCTATGGCTACACCTTC CASSLPGHSYGYTF
NA NA TRBJ2-2 15 TRBV5-1 TGCGCCAGCAGCCTCGGGACAATGAACACCGGGGAGCTGTTTTTT CASSLGTMNTGELFF
NA NA TRBJ2-3 12 TRBV7-2 TGTGCCAGCAGCCCCTTCACAGATACGCAGTATTTT CASSPFTDTQYF
NA NA TRBJ2-7 14 TRBV9 TGTGCCAGCAGCGTAGATTTCAGGCCCTACGAGCAGTACTTC CASSVDFRPYEQYF
NA TRBD2 TRBJ2-1 17 TRBV7-9 TGTGCCAGCAGCTCCCCAGGCGCGGGAGGGCGTTACAATGAGCAGTTCTTC CASSSPGAGGRYNEQFF
once NA TRBJ1-1 13 TRBV19 TGTGCCAGTAGTGATCCAGGATACACTGAAGCTTTCTTT CASSDPGYTEAFF
NA TRBD1 TRBJ1-1 14 TRBV9 TGTGCCAGCAGCGACCTGCAGGGGGACACTGAAGCTTTCTTT CASSDLQGDTEAFF
NA NA TRBJ2-7 17 TRBV4-3 TGCGCCAGCAGCCAAGATTTCGGACTATACAGCTCCTACGAGCAGTACTTC CASSQDFGLYSSYEQYF
NA NA TRBJ1-2 15 TRBV4-2 TGTGCCAGCAGCCAGTTTGGGATGGGGGGCTATGGCTACACCTTC CASSQFGMGGYGYTF
NA TRBD1 TRBJ1-2 15 TRBV5-6 TGTGCCAGCAGCGTCGACAGGGGGCGAGACTATGGCTACACCTTC CASSVDRGRDYGYTF
NA NA TRBJ1-5 13 TRBV27 TGTGCCAGCAGTTGGACAGCCAATCAGCCCCAGCATTTT CASSWTANQPQHF
once NA TRBJ2-7 18 TRBV15 TGTGCCACCAGCAGAGATTTGATGGTCAGACCGGACTTCTACGAGCAGTACTTC CATSRDLMVRPDFYEQYF
NA NA TRBJ2-7 14 TRBV15 TGTGCCACCAGCAATAGGGGGTCCTCCTACGAGCAGTACTTC CATSNRGSSYEQYF
few NA TRBJ1-4 14 TRBV25-1 TGTGCCAGCAGCCTACAGGGTGCTAATGAAAAACTGTTTTTT CASSLQGANEKLFF
medium-sized TRBD1 TRBJ1-1 14 TRBV11-2 TGTGCCAGCAGCTTGAACAGGGGGGACACTGAAGCTTTCTTT CASSLNRGDTEAFF
NA NA TRBJ1-1 12 TRBV3-1/TRBV3-2 TGTGCCAGCAGCCGTGGGCTAAGTGGAGCTTTCTTT CASSRGLSGAFF
NA NA TRBJ2-5 15 TRBV11-2 TGTGCCAGCAGCTCACACGACAGGTGGAGAGAGACCCAGTACTTC CASSSHDRWRETQYF